These 32 T cell receptor beta chains were all obtained from the same sample, sequenced in a study of blood T cell repertoires in COVID-19. The method was immunoSEQ multiplex PCR; TCRdb's version includes in-frame clones alone and lacks a portion of them. The repertoire consists of 150,000 to 200,000 clones, with roughly 89% occurring once and the leading ten covering 1.6%. What was sequenced was peripheral blood. The receptor source for this set is a woman aged 45-65 years with acute or convalescent COVID-19.

The V gene is TRBV7-2, the J gene TRBJ1-2; TRBD1 matches 7 bases. V dropped 5 bases and J dropped 3; count of bases not matched to a gene: 15. CDR1 and CDR2 (germline): SGHTA, FQGNSA. The length of the CDR3 is 17 residues. This chain's CDR3 is CASSTGVWGGDDYGYTF. The CDR3 DNA is TGTGCCAGCAGCACAGGGGTCTGGGGAGGCGACGACTATGGCTACACCTTC.

V usage is TRBV3-1 (or the pseudogene TRBV3-2) and J usage is TRBJ2-1, with 8 bases fitting TRBD2. With 9 bases clipped from V and 5 bases from J, the junction kept 15 bases outside the gene matches. Germline-derived CDR1 and CDR2 are LGHDT and YNNKEL (reference sequence). CDR3 length equals 16 residues. The CDR3: CASQPLAGMGDNEQFF. CDR3 bases: TGTGCCAGTCAACCCTTAGCGGGGATGGGGGACAATGAGCAGTTCTTC.

The chain couples TRBV24-1 to TRBJ2-5; 15 positions match TRBD2. CDR3 length equals 18 residues. Germline CDR1 and CDR2: KGHDR and SFDVKD. With 4 bases clipped from V and 2 bases from J, the junction kept 7 bases outside the gene matches. The CDR3 is CATSEWTSGRGMQETQYF. Written as DNA, the CDR3 is TGTGCCACCAGTGAGTGGACTAGCGGGAGGGGGATGCAAGAGACCCAGTACTTC.

The gene calls are TRBV19 and TRBJ2-7; 10 bases line up with TRBD1. Germline V gene lookup returns CDR1 LNHDA and CDR2 SQIVND (reference sequence). V dropped 6 bases and J dropped 5; count of bases not matched to a gene: 10. The CDR3 extends over 15 amino acids. Written as DNA, the CDR3 is TGTGCCAGTAGCCACCGGGACAGGGGACTGGACGAGCAGTACTTC. It translates to CASSHRDRGLDEQYF.

This chain connects TRBV6-6 to TRBJ2-7; 10 bases align to TRBD2. Germline CDR1 is MNHNY and CDR2 is SVGAGI (reference sequence). J lost 2 bases, V lost 6 bases, and 4 bases had no gene match. The CDR3 loop spans 14 amino acids. The CDR3 nucleotides are TGTGCCAGCAGCCGGACTAGCGGCACCTACGAGCAGTACTTC. Residues: CASSRTSGTYEQYF.

This chain connects TRBV3-1 (or the pseudogene TRBV3-2) to TRBJ1-1, with D uncertain. This CDR3 is 13 amino acids long. V lost 1 base and J 3 bases, leaving 6 bases between the germline ends. Germline values: CDR1 LGHDT, CDR2 YNNKEL (reference sequence). The CDR3 region has the DNA TGTGCCAGCAGCCAAGGGGAGGACACTGAAGCTTTCTTT. Its protein product is CASSQGEDTEAFF.

The chain combines TRBV5-1 with TRBJ1-4, with D perhaps matching TRBD1 (6 bases). The CDR3 is 18 residues long. V was shortened by 4 bases and J by 3 bases, with 22 bases between the two germline ends. Germline CDR1 is SGHRS and CDR2 is YFSETQ. The CDR3 reads CASSVGGKQGGANEKLFF. DNA of the CDR3: TGCGCCAGCAGCGTTGGGGGAAAACAGGGTGGAGCTAATGAAAAACTGTTTTTT.

The J gene is TRBJ2-7, the V gene TRBV5-1, with 11 bases aligning to TRBD2. The ends lost 4 bases at V and 6 bases at J; junction bases unmatched: 9. This CDR3 has 15 residues. The V gene's germline CDR1 is SGHRS and CDR2 YFSETQ. The CDR3 DNA is TGCGCCAGCAGCGCGACGACTAGCGGGATCGGCGAGCAGTACTTC. Encoded protein: CASSATTSGIGEQYF. Drawing the rest from reference TRBV5-1 and TRBJ2-7, the complete variable domain is KAGVTQTPRYLIKTRGQQVTLSCSPISGHRSVSWYQQTPGQGLQFLFEYFSETQRNKGNFPGRFSGRQFSNSRSEMNVSTLELGDSALYLCASSATTSGIGEQYFGPGTRLTVT.

The chain carries TRBV7-2 and TRBJ1-2, with 9 bases matching TRBD1. The CDR3 loop spans 16 amino acids. V shed 7 bases and J 5 bases; nucleotides not matched to a gene: 14. CDR1 is SGHTA, CDR2 FQGNSA, per germline. CDR3 DNA: TGTGCCAGCACTCCAGGGGGGGGACAGGGCGCATATGGCTACACCTTC. This codes for CASTPGGGQGAYGYTF.

The V and J genes are TRBV12-3 or TRBV12-4 and TRBJ2-2; D possibly corresponds to TRBD1 (7 bases). The V gene lost 5 bases and the J gene lost 7 bases, with 11 bases spanning the gap. The CDR3 consists of 13 residues. CDR3 sequence (DNA): TGTGCCAGCAGTCTCAGGGGGGACGGGGAGCTGTTTTTT. Translation: CASSLRGDGELFF.

This chain uses TRBV3-1 (or the pseudogene TRBV3-2) with TRBJ2-6, with D possibly matching TRBD2 (7 bases). The V gene lost 1 base and the J gene lost 0 bases, with 13 bases spanning the gap. The germline gives CDR1 LGHDT, CDR2 YNNKEL (reference sequence). The CDR3 consists of 18 residues. The CDR3 spells CASSQGGGGTSGANVLTF. The CDR3 coding sequence is TGTGCCAGCAGCCAAGGGGGCGGGGGCACCTCTGGGGCCAACGTCCTGACTTTC.

Comments on this clone: Other DNA sequences in the same sample also yield this CDR3. The chain links TRBV30 to TRBJ1-1; no clear D. Per the germline V gene, CDR1 is GTSNPN and CDR2 is SVGIG (reference sequence). Trimming took off 0 bases at V and 4 bases at J, with 9 bases between the two ends. This CDR3 comprises 13 residues. The CDR3 here is CAWSVRGSTEAFF. In DNA form, the CDR3 reads TGTGCCTGGAGTGTACGAGGGAGCACTGAAGCTTTCTTT. The full variable domain, in which reference TRBV30 and TRBJ1-1 provide the parts outside the CDR3, is SQTIHQWPATLVQPVGSPLSLECTVEGTSNPNLYWYRQAAGRGLQLLFYSVGIGQISSEVPQNLSASRPQDRQFILSSKKLLLSDSGFYLCAWSVRGSTEAFFGQGTRLTVV.

This rearrangement joins TRBV12-3 or TRBV12-4 to TRBJ2-1; no definite D call. The V and J ends lost 6 bases and 8 bases respectively, with 11 bases between them. The CDR3 spans 12 residues. CDR3 residues: CASSPARYEQFF. The CDR3 DNA sequence: TGTGCCAGCAGCCCCGCTCGGTATGAGCAGTTCTTC.

The chain recombines TRBV7-2 with TRBJ2-7, with TRBD2 identical over 9 bases. The CDR3 length is 17 residues. The V gene end was trimmed by 0 bases and the J gene end by 1 base; junction bases not matched to a gene: 7. Germline loops: CDR1 SGHTA, CDR2 FQGNSA. CDR3 residues: CASSLAELAGPSYEQYF. In nucleotides, the CDR3 is TGTGCCAGCAGCTTAGCTGAACTAGCGGGTCCTTCCTACGAGCAGTACTTC.

The CDR3 protein is CASSPAANEKLFF. The DNA of the CDR3 is TGTGCCAGCTCCCCCGCGGCTAATGAAAAACTGTTTTTT. The V and J genes are TRBV18 and TRBJ1-4, with D unclear. Germline CDR1 is KGHSH and CDR2 is LQKENI. This CDR3 is built from 13 residues. Trimming removed 6 bases at V and 3 bases at J, with 8 bases between.

The CDR3 region has the DNA TGTGCCAGCAGCCCCGTGGGACACAATGGCTACACCTTC. Translation: CASSPVGHNGYTF. V and J are TRBV3-1 (or the pseudogene TRBV3-2) and TRBJ1-2; possibly TRBD1 for D (6 bases). V was shortened by 4 bases and J by 6 bases, with 12 bases between the two germline ends. Germline lookup yields CDR1 LGHDT and CDR2 YNNKEL (reference sequence). The CDR3 sequence is 13 residues long.

The chain uses TRBV4-3 and TRBJ1-1; weak D call: TRBD1 (5 bases). The CDR3 loop spans 16 amino acids. Germline V gene sequence: CDR1 LGHNA, CDR2 YSLEER. Trimming took off 0 bases at V and 5 bases at J, with 16 bases between the two ends. The DNA for the CDR3 is TGCGCCAGCAGCCAAGATCTGGGCTCCGGGGGAACTGAAGCTTTCTTT. It yields the protein CASSQDLGSGGTEAFF.

This chain connects TRBV18 to TRBJ2-5; TRBD2 matches at 9 bases. V shed 3 bases, J shed 4 bases, and the junction held 15 bases outside the gene matches. CDR1 is KGHSH, CDR2 LQKENI, per germline. This CDR3 is 18 amino acids long. For the CDR3, the DNA is TGTGCCAGCTCACCTTCCCCGACGCGAAGCGGGGGGAGAGAGACCCAGTACTTC. This encodes CASSPSPTRSGGRETQYF.

The rearrangement links TRBV12-5 to TRBJ1-5; D may be TRBD1 (5 bases). V dropped 5 bases and J dropped 7 bases, with 9 bases sitting between them. Germline assignment: CDR1 LGHNT and CDR2 FRNRAP. The CDR3 loop spans 12 amino acids. CDR3 DNA sequence: TGTGCTAGTGGTGATCAGGGCCAGCCCCAGCATTTT. Translated, it gives CASGDQGQPQHF.

The chain couples TRBV4-1 to TRBJ1-4; TRBD1 aligns across 7 bases. This CDR3 is 15 amino acids long. V lost 2 bases, J lost 5 bases, and 5 bases stayed unmatched. Germline loops: CDR1 MGHRA, CDR2 YSYEKL. DNA for the CDR3: TGCGCCAGCAGCCAATCCGGACAGGAGAATGAAAAACTGTTTTTT. It codes for CASSQSGQENEKLFF.

CDR3 DNA: TGTGCCAGCAGTCGAACAGGGTCTTCTGGAAACACCATATATTTT. This codes for CASSRTGSSGNTIYF. The chain combines TRBV25-1 with TRBJ1-3, with TRBD1 as a possible D gene (6 bases). Germline V gene data show CDR1 as MGHDK and CDR2 as SYGVNS. The ends were cut back, 5 bases at V and 1 base at J, with 12 bases in the middle. This CDR3 has 15 amino acids.

This rearrangement joins TRBV7-8 to TRBJ2-2, with D perhaps matching TRBD1 (6 bases). V lost 4 bases to trimming and J lost 6 bases, with 15 bases between them. The CDR3 is 15 amino acids. Germline V gene sequence: CDR1 SGHVS, CDR2 FQNEAQ. The CDR3 region is CASSSGEFRAGELFF. CDR3 bases: TGTGCCAGCAGCTCAGGGGAGTTTCGTGCCGGGGAGCTGTTTTTT.

The CDR3 coding sequence is TGTGCCAGCAGCTTAGTCGGACAGGGGGCTGTCACCGGGGAGCTGTTTTTT. The encoded protein is CASSLVGQGAVTGELFF. The chain employs TRBV7-2 and TRBJ2-2; 11 bases line up with TRBD1. Trimming removed 1 base from V and 4 bases from J; junction bases left unmatched: 5. Germline CDR1 is SGHTA and CDR2 is FQGNSA. This CDR3 contains 17 residues.

The J gene is TRBJ1-5, the V gene TRBV18; D unresolved. Germline V lookup: CDR1 KGHSH, CDR2 LQKENI. The ends were cut back, 2 bases at V and 3 bases at J, with 11 bases in the middle. This CDR3 spans 15 amino acids. The CDR3 sequence: CASSPGHQVNQPQHF. The CDR3 DNA reads TGTGCCAGCTCACCAGGTCATCAGGTCAATCAGCCCCAGCATTTT.

V and J are TRBV6-2 or TRBV6-3 and TRBJ1-2, with TRBD1 identical over 9 bases. The CDR3 has 17 amino acids. Germline CDR1 reads MNHEY; CDR2 reads SVGEGT. The J segment lost 8 bases and the V segment lost 2 bases, leaving 15 bases of the junction unmatched. CDR3 in amino acids: CASSYPRDRVGSEGYTF. The CDR3 nucleotides are TGTGCCAGCAGTTACCCTCGGGACAGGGTAGGATCGGAAGGCTACACCTTC.

The J gene is TRBJ2-7, the V gene TRBV19; 13 bases align to TRBD2. The V gene end was trimmed by 5 bases and the J gene end by 1 base; junction bases not matched to a gene: 5. This CDR3 has 16 amino acids. Germline CDR1 and CDR2: LNHDA and SQIVND (reference sequence). CDR3 coding DNA: TGTGCCAGTAGTTCTCGGACTAGCGGGAGTTCCTACGAGCAGTACTTC. Protein product: CASSSRTSGSSYEQYF.

The V and J genes are TRBV5-1 and TRBJ2-7, with 7 positions matching TRBD2. Germline trimming cut 7 bases from V and 0 bases from J; bases unmatched to any gene: 1. CDR3 length equals 12 residues. CDR1 and CDR2 from the germline V gene are SGHRS and YFSETQ. The CDR3 DNA sequence: TGCGCCAGCGGGGACTACTCCTACGAGCAGTACTTC. Its protein product is CASGDYSYEQYF.

The chain has TRBV4-2 and TRBJ1-2; D possibly corresponds to TRBD1 (5 bases). In germline, CDR1 is LGHNA, CDR2 YNFKEQ. The CDR3 spans 15 residues. V was shortened by 4 bases and J by 4 bases, with 16 bases between the two germline ends. Here the CDR3 reads CASSLSQESRYGYTF. The CDR3 DNA sequence: TGTGCCAGCAGCCTCTCACAGGAGTCGCGCTATGGCTACACCTTC.

V usage is TRBV7-2 and J usage is TRBJ2-7, with D possibly being TRBD2 (5 bases). From germline, CDR1 is SGHTA and CDR2 FQGNSA. Between the trimmed V and J ends, which lost 0 bases and 7 bases, there was a span of 16 bases. CDR3 size: 15 residues. In nucleotides, the CDR3 is TGTGCCAGCAGCTTAGCCAGACTACCCCCAGAAGAGCAGTACTTC. Its translation: CASSLARLPPEEQYF.

This clone was detected only once. The genes are TRBV9 and TRBJ2-1; D is perhaps TRBD2 (6 bases). Germline CDR1 reads SGDLS; CDR2 reads YYNGEE. The CDR3 is 15 amino acids. Trimming took 2 bases from V and 5 from J, leaving 14 bases between them. DNA of the CDR3: TGTGCCAGCAGCGTTCGGGGGTCTCCCGACAATGAGCAGTTCTTC. Translation: CASSVRGSPDNEQFF.

The chain links TRBV10-3 to TRBJ1-5; D is uncertain. V shed 2 bases and J shed 7 bases, with 12 bases lying between them. CDR1 is ENHRY, CDR2 SYGVKD, per germline. The CDR3 length is 14 residues. The CDR3 is CAISEEGPIQPQHF. For the CDR3, the DNA is TGTGCCATCAGTGAGGAGGGTCCCATCCAGCCCCAGCATTTT.

The chain is built from TRBV19 and TRBJ2-5; D is perhaps TRBD1 (5 bases). CDR1 and CDR2 (germline): LNHDA, SQIVND (reference sequence). Trimming removed 8 bases from V and 2 bases from J, with 6 bases in between. The CDR3 is made up of 11 amino acids. This chain's CDR3 is CASGQQETQYF. For the CDR3, the DNA is TGTGCCAGTGGACAACAAGAGACCCAGTACTTC.